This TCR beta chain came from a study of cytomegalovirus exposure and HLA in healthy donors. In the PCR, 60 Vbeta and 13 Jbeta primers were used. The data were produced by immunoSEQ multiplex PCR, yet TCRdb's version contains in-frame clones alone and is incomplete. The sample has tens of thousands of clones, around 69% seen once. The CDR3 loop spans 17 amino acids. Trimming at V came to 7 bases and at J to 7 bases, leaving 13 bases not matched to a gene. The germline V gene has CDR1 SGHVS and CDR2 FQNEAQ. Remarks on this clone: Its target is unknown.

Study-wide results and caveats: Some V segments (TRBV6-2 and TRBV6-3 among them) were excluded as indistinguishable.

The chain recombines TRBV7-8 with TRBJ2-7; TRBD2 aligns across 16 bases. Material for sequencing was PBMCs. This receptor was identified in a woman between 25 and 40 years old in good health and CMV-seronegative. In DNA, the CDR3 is TGTGCCAGCACTCCCGGGACTAGCGGGAGGGCCTTCGGGGAGCAGTACTTC. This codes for CASTPGTSGRAFGEQYF. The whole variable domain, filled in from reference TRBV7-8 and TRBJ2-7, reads GAGVSQSPRYKVAKRGQDVALRCDPISGHVSLFWYQQALGQGPEFLTYFQNEAQLDKSGLPSDRFFAERPEGSVSTLKIQRTQQEDSAVYLCASTPGTSGRAFGEQYFGPGTRLTVT.